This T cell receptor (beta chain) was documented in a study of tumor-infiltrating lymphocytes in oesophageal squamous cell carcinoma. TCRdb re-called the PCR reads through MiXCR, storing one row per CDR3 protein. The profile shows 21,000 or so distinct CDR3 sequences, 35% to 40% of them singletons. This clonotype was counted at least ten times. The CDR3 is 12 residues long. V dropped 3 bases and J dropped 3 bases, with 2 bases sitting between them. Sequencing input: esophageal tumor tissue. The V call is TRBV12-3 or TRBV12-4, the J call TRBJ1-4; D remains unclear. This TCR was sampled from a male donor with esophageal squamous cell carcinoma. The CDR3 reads CASSFSNEKLFF. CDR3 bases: TGTGCCAGCAGTTTCTCTAATGAAAAACTGTTTTTT.